This TCR beta chain is from a study of CD8+CD57+ T cells in acquired aplastic anemia. Sequencing involved patients with CD8+CD57+ cell expansion previously shown by flow cytometry. In all patients, the disease was severe acquired aplastic anemia. TCR beta VDJ and CDR3 were profiled, and genomic DNA was the template. From the reads, TCRdb called clonotypes with MiXCR, one entry per CDR3 protein. The top ten hold about 1.8% of the sample, which has about 180,000 distinct CDR3 sequences, under 50% seen once. The V gene lost 5 bases and the J gene lost 5 bases, with 18 bases spanning the gap. Germline CDR1 SNHLY, CDR2 FYNNEI. This CDR3 comprises 15 residues.

The source is a human donor with aplastic anemia. The rearrangement uses TRBV2 and TRBJ1-1, with D possibly matching TRBD1 (6 bases). The specimen sequenced was sorted CD4+, CD8+, or CD8+CD57+ T cells (not recorded which) from PBMCs. DNA of the CDR3: TGTGCCAGCAGTCCCACCACAGGGAAAGTAACTGAAGCTTTCTTT. Translated: CASSPTTGKVTEAFF.